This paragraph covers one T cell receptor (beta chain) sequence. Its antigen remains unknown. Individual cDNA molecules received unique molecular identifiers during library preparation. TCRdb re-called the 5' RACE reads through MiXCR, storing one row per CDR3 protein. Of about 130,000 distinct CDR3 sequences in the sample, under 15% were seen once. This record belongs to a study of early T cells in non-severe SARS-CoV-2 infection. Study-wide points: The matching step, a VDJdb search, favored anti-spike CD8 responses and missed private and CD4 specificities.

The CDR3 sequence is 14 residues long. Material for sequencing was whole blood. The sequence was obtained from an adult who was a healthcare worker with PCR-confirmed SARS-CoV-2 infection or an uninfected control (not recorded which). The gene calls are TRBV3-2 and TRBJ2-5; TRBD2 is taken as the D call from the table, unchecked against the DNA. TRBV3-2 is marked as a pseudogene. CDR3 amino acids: CASSQGPSVQTQYF. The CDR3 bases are TGTGCCAGCAGCCAAGGCCCTAGCGTGCAGACCCAGTACTTC.